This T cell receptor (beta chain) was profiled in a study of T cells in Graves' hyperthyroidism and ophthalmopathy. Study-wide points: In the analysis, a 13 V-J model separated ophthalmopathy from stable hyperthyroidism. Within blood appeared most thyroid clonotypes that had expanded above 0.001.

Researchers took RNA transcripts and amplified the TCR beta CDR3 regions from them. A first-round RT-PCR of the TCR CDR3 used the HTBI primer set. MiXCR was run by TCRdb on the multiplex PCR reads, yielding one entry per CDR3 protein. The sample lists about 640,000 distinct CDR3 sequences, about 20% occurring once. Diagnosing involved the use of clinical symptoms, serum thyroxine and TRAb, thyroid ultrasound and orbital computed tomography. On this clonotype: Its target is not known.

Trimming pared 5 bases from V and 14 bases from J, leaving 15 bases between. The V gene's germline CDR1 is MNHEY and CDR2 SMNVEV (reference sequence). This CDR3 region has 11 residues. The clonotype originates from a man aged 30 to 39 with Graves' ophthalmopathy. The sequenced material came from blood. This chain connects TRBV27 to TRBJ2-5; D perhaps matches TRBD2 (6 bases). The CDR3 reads CASSGAAGLYF. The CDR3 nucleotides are TGTGCCAGCAGTGGGGCGGCGGGGCTCTACTTC.